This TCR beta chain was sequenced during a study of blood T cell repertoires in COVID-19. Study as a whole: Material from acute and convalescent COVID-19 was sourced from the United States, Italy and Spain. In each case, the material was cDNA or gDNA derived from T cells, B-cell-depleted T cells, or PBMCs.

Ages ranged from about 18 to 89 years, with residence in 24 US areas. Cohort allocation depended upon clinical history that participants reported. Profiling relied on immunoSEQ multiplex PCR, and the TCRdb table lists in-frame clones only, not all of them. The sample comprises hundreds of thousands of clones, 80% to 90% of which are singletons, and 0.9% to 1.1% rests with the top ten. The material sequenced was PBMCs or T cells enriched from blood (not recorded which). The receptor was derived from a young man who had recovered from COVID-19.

For the CDR3, the DNA is TGTGCCAGCAGTGATCCGGGACAGGTCAATGAGCAGTTCTTC. Residues: CASSDPGQVNEQFF. The chain carries TRBV6-1 and TRBJ2-1; 8 bases fit TRBD1. Germline CDR1 MNHNS, CDR2 SASEGT. This CDR3 comprises 14 residues. With 3 bases clipped from V and 6 bases from J, the junction kept 4 bases outside the gene matches.